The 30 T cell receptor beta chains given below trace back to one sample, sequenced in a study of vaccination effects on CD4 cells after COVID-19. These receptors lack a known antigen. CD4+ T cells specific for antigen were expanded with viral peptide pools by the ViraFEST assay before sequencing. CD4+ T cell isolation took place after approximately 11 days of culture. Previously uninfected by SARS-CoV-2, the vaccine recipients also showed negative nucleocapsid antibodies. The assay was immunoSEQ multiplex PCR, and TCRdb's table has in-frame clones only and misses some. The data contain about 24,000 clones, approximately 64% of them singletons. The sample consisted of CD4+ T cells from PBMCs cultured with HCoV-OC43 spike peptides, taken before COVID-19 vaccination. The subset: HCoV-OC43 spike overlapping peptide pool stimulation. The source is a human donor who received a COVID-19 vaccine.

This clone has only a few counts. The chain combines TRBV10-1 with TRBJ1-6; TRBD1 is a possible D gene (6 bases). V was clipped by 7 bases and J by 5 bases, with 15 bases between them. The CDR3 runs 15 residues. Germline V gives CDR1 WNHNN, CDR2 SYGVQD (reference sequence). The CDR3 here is CASTRDTANNSPLHF. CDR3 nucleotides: TGCGCCAGCACTCGGGACACCGCTAATAATTCACCCCTCCACTTT.

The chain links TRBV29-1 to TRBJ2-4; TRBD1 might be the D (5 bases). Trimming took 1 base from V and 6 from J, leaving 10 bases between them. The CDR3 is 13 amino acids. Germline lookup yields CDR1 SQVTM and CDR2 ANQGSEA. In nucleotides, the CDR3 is TGCAGCGTTGAAGGACAGAAGCGAAACATTCAGTACTTC. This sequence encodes CSVEGQKRNIQYF.

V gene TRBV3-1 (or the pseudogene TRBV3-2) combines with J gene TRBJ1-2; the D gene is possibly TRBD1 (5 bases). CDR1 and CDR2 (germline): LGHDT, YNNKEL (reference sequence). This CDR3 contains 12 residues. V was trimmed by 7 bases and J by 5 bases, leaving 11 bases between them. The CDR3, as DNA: TGTGCCAGCAATGGGGGAGATTATGGCTACACCTTC. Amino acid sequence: CASNGGDYGYTF.

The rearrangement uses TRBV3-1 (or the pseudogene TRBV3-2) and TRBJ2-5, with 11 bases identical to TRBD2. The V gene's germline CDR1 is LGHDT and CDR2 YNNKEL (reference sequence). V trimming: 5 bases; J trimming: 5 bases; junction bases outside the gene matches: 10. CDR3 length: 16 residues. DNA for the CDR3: TGTGCCAGCAGCGTTCCCGGGACTAGCGGTAGGGAGACCCAGTACTTC. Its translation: CASSVPGTSGRETQYF.

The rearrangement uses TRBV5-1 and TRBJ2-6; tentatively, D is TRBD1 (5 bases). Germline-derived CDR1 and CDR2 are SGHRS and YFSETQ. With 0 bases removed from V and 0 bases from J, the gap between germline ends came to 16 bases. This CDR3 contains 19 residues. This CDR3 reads CASSLGQGYSRSGANVLTF. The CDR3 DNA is TGCGCCAGCAGCTTGGGTCAGGGATACTCTCGCTCTGGGGCCAACGTCCTGACTTTC.

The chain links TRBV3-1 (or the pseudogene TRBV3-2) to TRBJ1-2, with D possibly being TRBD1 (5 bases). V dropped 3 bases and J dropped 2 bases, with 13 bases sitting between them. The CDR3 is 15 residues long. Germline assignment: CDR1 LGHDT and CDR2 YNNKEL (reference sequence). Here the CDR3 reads CASSHLGETNYGYTF. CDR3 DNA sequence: TGTGCCAGCAGCCATTTGGGGGAGACCAACTATGGCTACACCTTC.

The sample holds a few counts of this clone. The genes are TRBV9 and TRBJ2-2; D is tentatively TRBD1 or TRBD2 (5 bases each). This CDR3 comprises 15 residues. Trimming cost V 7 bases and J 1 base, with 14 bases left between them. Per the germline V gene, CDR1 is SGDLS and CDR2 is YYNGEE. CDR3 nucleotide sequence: TGTGCCAGCTCTATTGGGACGGTGAACACCGGGGAGCTGTTTTTT. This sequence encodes CASSIGTVNTGELFF. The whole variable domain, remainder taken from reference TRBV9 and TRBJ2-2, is DSGVTQTPKHLITATGQRVTLRCSPRSGDLSVYWYQQSLDQGLQFLIQYYNGEERAKGNILERFSAQQFPDLHSELNLSSLELGDSALYFCASSIGTVNTGELFFGEGSRLTVL.

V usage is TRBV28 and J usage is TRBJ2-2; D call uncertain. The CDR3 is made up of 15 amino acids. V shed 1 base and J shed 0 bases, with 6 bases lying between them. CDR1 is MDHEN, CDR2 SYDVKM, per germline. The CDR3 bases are TGTGCCAGCAGTTTATATGCAGCGAACACCGGGGAGCTGTTTTTT. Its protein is CASSLYAANTGELFF.

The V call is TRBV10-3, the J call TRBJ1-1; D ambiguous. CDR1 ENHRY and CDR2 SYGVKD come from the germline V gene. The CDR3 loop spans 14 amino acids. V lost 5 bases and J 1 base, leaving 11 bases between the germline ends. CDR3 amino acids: CAISLLGENTEAFF. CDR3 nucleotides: TGTGCCATCAGTCTTCTTGGAGAGAACACTGAAGCTTTCTTT.

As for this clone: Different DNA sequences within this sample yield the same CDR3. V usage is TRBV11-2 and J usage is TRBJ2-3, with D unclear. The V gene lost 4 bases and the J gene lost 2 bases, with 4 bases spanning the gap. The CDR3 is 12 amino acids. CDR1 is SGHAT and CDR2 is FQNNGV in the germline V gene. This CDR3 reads CASSSNTDTQYF. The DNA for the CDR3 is TGTGCCAGCAGCTCCAACACAGATACGCAGTATTTT.

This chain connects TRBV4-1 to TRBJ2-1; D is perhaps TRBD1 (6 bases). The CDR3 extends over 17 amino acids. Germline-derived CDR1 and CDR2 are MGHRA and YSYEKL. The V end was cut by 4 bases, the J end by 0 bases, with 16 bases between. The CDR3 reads CASSLYPDRSSYNEQFF. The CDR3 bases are TGCGCCAGCAGCCTATATCCTGACAGGAGCTCCTACAATGAGCAGTTCTTC.

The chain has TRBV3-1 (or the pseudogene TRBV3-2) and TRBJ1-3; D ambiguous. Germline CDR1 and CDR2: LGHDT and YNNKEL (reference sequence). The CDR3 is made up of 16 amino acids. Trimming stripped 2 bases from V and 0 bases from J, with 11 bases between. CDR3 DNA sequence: TGTGCCAGCAGCCAAAGGGAATCGGCCTCTGGAAACACCATATATTTT. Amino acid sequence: CASSQRESASGNTIYF.

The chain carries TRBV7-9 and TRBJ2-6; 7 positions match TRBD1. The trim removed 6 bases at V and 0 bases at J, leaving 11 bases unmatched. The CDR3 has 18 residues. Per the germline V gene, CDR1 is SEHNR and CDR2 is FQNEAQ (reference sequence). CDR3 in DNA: TGTGCCAGCAGAAACTGGGGACAGCACGACTCTGGGGCCAACGTCCTGACTTTC. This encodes CASRNWGQHDSGANVLTF. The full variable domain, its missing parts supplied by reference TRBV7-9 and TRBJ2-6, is DTGVSQNPRHKITKRGQNVTFRCDPISEHNRLYWYRQTLGQGPEFLTYFQNEAQLEKSRLLSDRFSAERPKGSFSTLEIQRTEQGDSAMYLCASRNWGQHDSGANVLTFGAGSRLTVL.

The CDR3 loop reads CAWAGQSLNEKLFF. As DNA, the CDR3 is TGTGCCTGGGCGGGACAGAGCCTTAATGAAAAACTGTTTTTT. The chain recombines TRBV30 with TRBJ1-4; 7 bases align to TRBD1. The CDR3 has 14 amino acids. The junction had 7 bases not matched to a gene; V was cut back by 5 bases and J by 4 bases. Germline V gene data show CDR1 as GTSNPN and CDR2 as SVGIG (reference sequence).

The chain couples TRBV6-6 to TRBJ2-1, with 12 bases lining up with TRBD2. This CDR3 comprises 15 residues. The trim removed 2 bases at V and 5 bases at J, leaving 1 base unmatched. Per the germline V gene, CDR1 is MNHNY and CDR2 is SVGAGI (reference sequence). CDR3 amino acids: CASSYRLAGDNEQFF. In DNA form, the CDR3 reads TGTGCCAGCAGTTACAGACTAGCGGGGGACAATGAGCAGTTCTTC.

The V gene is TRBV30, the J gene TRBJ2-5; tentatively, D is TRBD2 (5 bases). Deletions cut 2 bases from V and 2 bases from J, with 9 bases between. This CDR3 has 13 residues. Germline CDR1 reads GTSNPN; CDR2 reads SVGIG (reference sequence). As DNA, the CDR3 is TGTGCCTGGAGTCGAAGGGAGCAAGAGACCCAGTACTTC. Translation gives CAWSRREQETQYF.

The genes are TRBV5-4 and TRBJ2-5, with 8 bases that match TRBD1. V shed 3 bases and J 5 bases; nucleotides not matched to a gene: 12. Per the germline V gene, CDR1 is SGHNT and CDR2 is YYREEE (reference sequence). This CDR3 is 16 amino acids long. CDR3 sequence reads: CASSSSTGVGGETQYF. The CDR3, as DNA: TGTGCCAGCAGCTCGTCGACAGGGGTTGGGGGGGAGACCCAGTACTTC.

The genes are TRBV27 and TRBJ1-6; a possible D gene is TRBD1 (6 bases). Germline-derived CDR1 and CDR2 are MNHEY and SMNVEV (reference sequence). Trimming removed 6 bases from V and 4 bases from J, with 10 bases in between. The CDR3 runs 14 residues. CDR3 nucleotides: TGTGCCAGCAGGAGGGGGGATTATAATTCACCCCTCCACTTT. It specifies CASRRGDYNSPLHF.

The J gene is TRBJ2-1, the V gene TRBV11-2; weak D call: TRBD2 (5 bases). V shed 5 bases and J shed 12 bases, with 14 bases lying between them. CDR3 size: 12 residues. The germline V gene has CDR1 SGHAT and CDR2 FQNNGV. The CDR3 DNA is TGTGCCAGCAGCCCCTCGACCGGGGTGCAGTTCTTC. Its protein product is CASSPSTGVQFF. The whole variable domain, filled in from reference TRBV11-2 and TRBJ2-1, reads EAGVAQSPRYKIIEKRQSVAFWCNPISGHATLYWYQQILGQGPKLLIQFQNNGVVDDSQLPKDRFSAERLKGVDSTLKIQPAKLEDSAVYLCASSPSTGVQFFGPGTRLTVL.

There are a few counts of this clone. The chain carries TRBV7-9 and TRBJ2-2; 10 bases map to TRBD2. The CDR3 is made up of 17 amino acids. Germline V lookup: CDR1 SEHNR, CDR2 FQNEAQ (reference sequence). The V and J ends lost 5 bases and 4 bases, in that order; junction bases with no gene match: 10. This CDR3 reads CASSPRQREGLTGELFF. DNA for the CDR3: TGTGCCAGCAGCCCTCGGCAGCGGGAGGGCCTCACCGGGGAGCTGTTTTTT.

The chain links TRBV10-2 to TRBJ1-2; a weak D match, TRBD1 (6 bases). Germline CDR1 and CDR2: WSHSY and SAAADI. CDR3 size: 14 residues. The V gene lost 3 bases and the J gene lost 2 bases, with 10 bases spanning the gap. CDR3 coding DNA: TGCGCCAGCAGTGACCAGGGGACGAACTATGGCTACACCTTC. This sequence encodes CASSDQGTNYGYTF.

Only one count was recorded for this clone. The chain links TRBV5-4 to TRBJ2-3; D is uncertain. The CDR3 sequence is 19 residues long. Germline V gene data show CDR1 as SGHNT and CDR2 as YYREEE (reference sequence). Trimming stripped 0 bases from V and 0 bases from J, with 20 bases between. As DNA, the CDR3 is TGTGCCAGCAGCTTGGCCTCTACGTTTGGCGGTAAGAGCACAGATACGCAGTATTTT. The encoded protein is CASSLASTFGGKSTDTQYF. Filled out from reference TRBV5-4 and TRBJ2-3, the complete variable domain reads ETGVTQSPTHLIKTRGQQVTLRCSSQSGHNTVSWYQQALGQGPQFIFQYYREEENGRGNFPPRFSGLQFPNYSSELNVNALELDDSALYLCASSLASTFGGKSTDTQYFGPGTRLTVL.

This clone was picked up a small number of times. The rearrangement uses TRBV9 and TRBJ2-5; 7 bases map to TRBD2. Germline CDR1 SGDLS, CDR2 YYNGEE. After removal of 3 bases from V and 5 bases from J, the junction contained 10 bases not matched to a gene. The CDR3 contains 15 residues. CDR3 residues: CASSAGTIPRETQYF. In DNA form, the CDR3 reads TGTGCCAGCAGCGCAGGGACTATCCCCCGCGAGACCCAGTACTTC.

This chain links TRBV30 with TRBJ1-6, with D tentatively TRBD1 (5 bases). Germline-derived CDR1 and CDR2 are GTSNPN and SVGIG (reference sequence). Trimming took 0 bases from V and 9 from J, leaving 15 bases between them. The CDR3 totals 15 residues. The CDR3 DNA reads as TGTGCCTGGAGTGTACCCGACAGTGGAAGTTCACCCCTCCACTTT. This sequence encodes CAWSVPDSGSSPLHF.

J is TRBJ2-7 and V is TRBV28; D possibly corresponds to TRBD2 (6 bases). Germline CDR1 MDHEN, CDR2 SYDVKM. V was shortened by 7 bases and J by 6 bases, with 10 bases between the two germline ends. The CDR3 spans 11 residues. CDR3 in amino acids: CASTRGVEQYF. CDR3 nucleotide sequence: TGTGCCAGCACGCGGGGAGTCGAGCAGTACTTC. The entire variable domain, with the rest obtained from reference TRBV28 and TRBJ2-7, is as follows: DVKVTQSSRYLVKRTGEKVFLECVQDMDHENMFWYRQDPGLGLRLIYFSYDVKMKEKGDIPEGYSVSREKKERFSLILESASTNQTSMYLCASTRGVEQYFGPGTRLTVT.

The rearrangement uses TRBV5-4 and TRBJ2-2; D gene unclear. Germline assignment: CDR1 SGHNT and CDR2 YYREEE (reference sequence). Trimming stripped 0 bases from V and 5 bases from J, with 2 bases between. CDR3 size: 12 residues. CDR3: CASSLETGELFF. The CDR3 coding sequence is TGTGCCAGCAGCTTGGAGACCGGGGAGCTGTTTTTT.

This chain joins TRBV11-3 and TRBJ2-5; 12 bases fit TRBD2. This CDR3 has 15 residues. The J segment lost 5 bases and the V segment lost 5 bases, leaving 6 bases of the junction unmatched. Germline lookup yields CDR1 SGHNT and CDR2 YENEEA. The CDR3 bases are TGTGCCAGCAGCCCATCTAGCGGGGGGGGTGAGACCCAGTACTTC. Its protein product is CASSPSSGGGETQYF.

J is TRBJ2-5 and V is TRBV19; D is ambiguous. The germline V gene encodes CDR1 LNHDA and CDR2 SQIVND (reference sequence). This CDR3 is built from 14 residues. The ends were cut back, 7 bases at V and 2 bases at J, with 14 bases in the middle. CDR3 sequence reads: CASTMTGVQETQYF. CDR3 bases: TGTGCCAGTACTATGACTGGGGTACAAGAGACCCAGTACTTC.

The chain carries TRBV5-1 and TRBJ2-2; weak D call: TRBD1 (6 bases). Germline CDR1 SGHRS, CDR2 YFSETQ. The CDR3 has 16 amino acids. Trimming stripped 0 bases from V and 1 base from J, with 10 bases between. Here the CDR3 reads CASSLEVTGNTGELFF. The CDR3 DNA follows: TGCGCCAGCAGCTTGGAGGTGACAGGGAACACCGGGGAGCTGTTTTTT.

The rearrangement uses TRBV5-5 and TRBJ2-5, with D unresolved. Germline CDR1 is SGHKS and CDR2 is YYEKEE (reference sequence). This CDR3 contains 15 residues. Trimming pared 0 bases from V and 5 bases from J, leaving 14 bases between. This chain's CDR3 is CASSLALGIRETQYF. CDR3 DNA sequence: TGTGCCAGCAGCTTGGCCTTAGGGATTCGGGAGACCCAGTACTTC.